The entry that follows covers one T cell receptor (beta chain) sequence. CDR1 and CDR2 (germline): SEHNR, FQNEAQ (reference sequence). The CDR3 totals 11 residues. Trimming pared 3 bases from V and 4 bases from J, leaving 0 bases between. The sample comes from a study of T cells after yellow fever vaccination. Study-wide results and limits: After the booster, roughly 96% of CD4 and just over 85% of CD8 primary-response clones were re-detected.

From the 5' RACE reads, TCRdb called clonotypes with MiXCR, one entry per CDR3 protein. The sample has some 96,000 distinct CDR3 sequences, more than 7.5% seen once. Sequencing was performed on CD8+ T cells not binding an NS4B(214-222) dextramer, sorted from PBMCs, taken around 15 days after the first yellow fever vaccination. The TCR was taken from a man between 18 and 35 years old who received the YFV17D yellow fever vaccine. This sequence joins TRBV7-9 and TRBJ1-4; D call uncertain. CDR3 residues: CASSFNEKLFF. CDR3 coding DNA: TGTGCCAGCAGCTTTAATGAAAAACTGTTTTTT.